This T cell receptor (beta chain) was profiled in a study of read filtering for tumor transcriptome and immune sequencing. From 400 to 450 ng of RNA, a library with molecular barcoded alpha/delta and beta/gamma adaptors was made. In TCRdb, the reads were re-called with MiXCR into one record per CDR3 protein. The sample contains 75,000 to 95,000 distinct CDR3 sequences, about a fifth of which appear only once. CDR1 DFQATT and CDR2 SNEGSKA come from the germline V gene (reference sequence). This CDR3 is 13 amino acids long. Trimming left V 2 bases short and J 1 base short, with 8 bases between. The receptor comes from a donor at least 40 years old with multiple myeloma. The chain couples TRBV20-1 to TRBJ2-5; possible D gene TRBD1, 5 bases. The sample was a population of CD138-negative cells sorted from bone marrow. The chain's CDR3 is CSARKQGQETQYF. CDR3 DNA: TGCAGTGCTAGAAAGCAGGGCCAAGAGACCCAGTACTTC.